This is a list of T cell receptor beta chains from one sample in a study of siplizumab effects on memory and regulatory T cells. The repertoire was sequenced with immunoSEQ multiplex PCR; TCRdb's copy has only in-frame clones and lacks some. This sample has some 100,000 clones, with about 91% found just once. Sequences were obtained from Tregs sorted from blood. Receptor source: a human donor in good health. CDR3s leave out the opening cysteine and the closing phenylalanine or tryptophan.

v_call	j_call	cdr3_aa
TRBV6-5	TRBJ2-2	ASSYSTSGDTGELF
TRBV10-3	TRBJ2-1	AISVPTGTSVYNEQF
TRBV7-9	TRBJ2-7	ASSEGGGINQY
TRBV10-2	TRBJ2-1	ASRIAGSESNEQF
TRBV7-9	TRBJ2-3	ASSFSATDTQY
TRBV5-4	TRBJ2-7	ASSADPGLLYEQY
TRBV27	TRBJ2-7	ASSPRNPRSGPPSYEQY
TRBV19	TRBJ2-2	ASSIELRGDGTGELF
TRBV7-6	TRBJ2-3	ASSSVLAGYTDTQY
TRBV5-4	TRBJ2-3	ASSLGTGGGLDTQY
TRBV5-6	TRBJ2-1	ASTRYNEQF
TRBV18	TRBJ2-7	ASSATPTYEQY
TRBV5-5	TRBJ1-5	ASSGGLRDTQPQH
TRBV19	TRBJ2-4	ASNDGLGQAKNIQY
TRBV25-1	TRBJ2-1	ASSESGRGSYNEQF
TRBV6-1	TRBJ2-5	ASSESFLRETQY
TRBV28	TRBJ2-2	ASRPAGGSGELF
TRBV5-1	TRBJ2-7	ASSPGQKFYEQY
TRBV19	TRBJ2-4	ASSTYIGGDRY
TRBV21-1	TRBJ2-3	ASSKLETGAFSTDTQY
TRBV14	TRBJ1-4	ASSQGAGGWEKLF
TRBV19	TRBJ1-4	ASSFPGLPEKLF
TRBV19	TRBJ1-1	ASRLGQNTEAF
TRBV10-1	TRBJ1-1	ASSEQVNTEAF
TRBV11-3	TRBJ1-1	ASSLETYTEAF
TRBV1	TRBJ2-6	TSSQVANRQGKLSGANVLT
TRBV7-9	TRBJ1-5	ASSLGDRSNQPQH
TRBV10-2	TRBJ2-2	ASRTHRDRGLSAGELF
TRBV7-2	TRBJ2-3	ASSSTGLAGVTQY
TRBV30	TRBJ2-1	AWSGGRSRQF
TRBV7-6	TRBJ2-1	ASSPHLAGGSYNEQF
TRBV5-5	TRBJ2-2	ASSLSGTGFTGELF
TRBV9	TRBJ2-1	ASSVEGMVSYNEQF
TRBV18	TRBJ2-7	ASSPPKGSYEQY
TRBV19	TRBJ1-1	ASSRQGITEAF
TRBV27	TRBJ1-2	ASSLYPGPNYGYT
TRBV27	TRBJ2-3	ASRKGQNTDTQY
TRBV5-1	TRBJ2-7	ASSLVVGSYEQY
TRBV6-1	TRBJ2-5	ASSEPGRRQETQY
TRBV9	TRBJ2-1	ASSVGLAGILSYNEQF
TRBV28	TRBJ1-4	ASMDRVGEKLF
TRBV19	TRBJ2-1	ASSTDRVWANEQF
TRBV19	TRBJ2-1	ASSIDRQGFNEQF
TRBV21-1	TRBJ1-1	ASSRYGENTEAF
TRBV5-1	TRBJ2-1	ASSLLRAEYNEQF
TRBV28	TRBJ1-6	ASSPGTGVYNSPLH
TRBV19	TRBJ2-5	ASSIGQGSVETQY
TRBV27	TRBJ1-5	ASSLYRVRQPQH
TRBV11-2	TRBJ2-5	ASSLSISGRLD
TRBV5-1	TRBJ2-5	ASSQLGETQY
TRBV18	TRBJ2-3	ASSPITGGADTQY
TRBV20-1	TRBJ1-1	SGGENTEAF
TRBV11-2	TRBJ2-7	ASSRNPGQGYEQY
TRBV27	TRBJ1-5	ASSGRDRGIDQPQH